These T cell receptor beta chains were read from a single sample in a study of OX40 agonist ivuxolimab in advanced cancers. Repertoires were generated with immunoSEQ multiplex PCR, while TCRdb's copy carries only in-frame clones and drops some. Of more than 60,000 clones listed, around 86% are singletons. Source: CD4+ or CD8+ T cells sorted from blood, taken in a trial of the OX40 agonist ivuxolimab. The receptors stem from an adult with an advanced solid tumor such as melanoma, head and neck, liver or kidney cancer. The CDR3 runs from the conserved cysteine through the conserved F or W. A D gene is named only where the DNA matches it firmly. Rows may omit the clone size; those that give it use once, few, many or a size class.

CDR3: CASSRTGEQYF
DNA: TGCGCCAGCAGCCGCACGGGCGAGCAGTACTTC
J: TRBJ2-7
size: NA
V: TRBV5-1
D: NA

CDR3: CASFPGTPLRTGELFF
DNA: TGTGCCAGCTTTCCCGGGACCCCACTTCGCACCGGGGAGCTGTTTTTT
J: TRBJ2-2
size: NA
V: TRBV11-3
D: NA

CDR3: CASRKQGSNSPLHF
DNA: TGTGCCAGCAGAAAACAGGGTTCTAATTCACCCCTCCACTTT
J: TRBJ1-6
size: NA
V: TRBV11-2
D: NA

CDR3: CASSSWGGGAYEQYF
DNA: TGTGCCAGCAGCTCCTGGGGAGGGGGTGCCTACGAGCAGTACTTC
J: TRBJ2-7
size: NA
V: TRBV2
D: NA

CDR3: CASSGTGQETQYF
DNA: TGTGCCAGCAGCGGCACAGGACAAGAGACCCAGTACTTC
J: TRBJ2-5
size: NA
V: TRBV9
D: NA

CDR3: CATSAGGSNTEAFF
DNA: TGTGCCACCAGCGCCGGGGGTTCGAACACTGAAGCTTTCTTT
J: TRBJ1-1
size: NA
V: TRBV10-3
D: NA

CDR3: CASSYPGRTGPEQFF
DNA: TGTGCCAGCAGTTATCCCGGGAGAACGGGACCTGAGCAGTTCTTC
J: TRBJ2-1
size: NA
V: TRBV6-6
D: NA

CDR3: CASSYPGQGLADTQYF
DNA: TGTGCCAGCAGTTACCCCGGACAGGGGTTGGCAGATACGCAGTATTTT
J: TRBJ2-3
size: NA
V: TRBV6-6
D: TRBD1

CDR3: CASSFYQGVETQYF
DNA: TGTGCCAGCAGTTTTTATCAGGGTGTGGAGACCCAGTACTTC
J: TRBJ2-5
size: NA
V: TRBV28
D: NA

CDR3: CASSQEVPRTGYRNYGYTF
DNA: TGTGCCAGCAGCCAAGAAGTCCCCAGGACAGGGTACCGGAACTATGGCTACACCTTC
J: TRBJ1-2
size: NA
V: TRBV14
D: TRBD1

CDR3: CASTITGPLSYEQYF
DNA: TGTGCCAGCACCATAACAGGCCCCTTATCCTACGAGCAGTACTTC
J: TRBJ2-7
size: once
V: TRBV11-3
D: NA

CDR3: CASSRGRLNTEAFF
DNA: TGTGCCAGCAGCAGGGGACGGTTGAACACTGAAGCTTTCTTT
J: TRBJ1-1
size: few
V: TRBV7-9
D: NA

CDR3: CASSQGDRASNEKLFF
DNA: TGCGCCAGCAGCCAAGGCGACAGGGCTTCTAATGAAAAACTGTTTTTT
J: TRBJ1-4
size: NA
V: TRBV4-1
D: TRBD1

CDR3: CASSLGLAGGQETQYF
DNA: TGTGCCAGCAGCTTGGGACTAGCGGGAGGGCAAGAGACCCAGTACTTC
J: TRBJ2-5
size: NA
V: TRBV7-3
D: TRBD2

CDR3: CASSLGADLATYEQYF
DNA: TGTGCCAGCAGCTTGGGGGCCGATTTGGCCACCTACGAGCAGTACTTC
J: TRBJ2-7
size: NA
V: TRBV7-2
D: NA

CDR3: CASNWGSGSTDTQYF
DNA: TGTGCCAGTAATTGGGGTAGCGGTAGCACAGATACGCAGTATTTT
J: TRBJ2-3
size: NA
V: TRBV19
D: NA

CDR3: CASSRAGTAEAFF
DNA: TGTGCCAGCAGTAGGGCTGGGACGGCGGAAGCTTTCTTT
J: TRBJ1-1
size: NA
V: TRBV28
D: NA

CDR3: CASGELGGRADTGELFF
DNA: TGTGCCAGCGGTGAACTTGGCGGGAGGGCCGACACCGGGGAGCTGTTTTTT
J: TRBJ2-2
size: NA
V: TRBV27
D: TRBD2

CDR3: CASSPTGGGNTIYF
DNA: TGTGCCAGCAGCCCCACAGGGGGAGGAAACACCATATATTTT
J: TRBJ1-3
size: NA
V: TRBV7-2
D: TRBD1

CDR3: CASSGGQGWQETQYF
DNA: TGTGCCAGCAGTGGGGGACAGGGCTGGCAAGAGACCCAGTACTTC
J: TRBJ2-5
size: NA
V: TRBV25-1
D: TRBD1